Below, one T cell receptor beta chain is given with its context. What this receptor recognizes is not known. No base-level quality is on record; no much larger clone is a single base apart. The entry originates in a study of blood T cell repertoires in COVID-19 (dated by TCRdb to 2018 to 2021). Notes on the research overall: The collaborator samples originated in the United States, Italy and Spain and spanned the acute and convalescent phases of COVID-19. The material from the prospective study consisted of cDNA or gDNA derived from T cells, B-cell-depleted T cells, or PBMCs. Deeply sampled blood TCRbeta repertoires from subjects exposed to, actively infected with, or recovered from COVID-19 were included in the dataset. The repertoires were made available in a free public database intended to serve as a resource for research on the immune response to SARS-CoV-2. Samples were obtained from the ongoing ImmuneRACE study (first 160 participants) and from some 1,200 subjects provided by 6 global collaborators. Sample metadata almost always included a de-identified subject ID, COVID-19 status, age in years and sex. HLA class I and class II types, where available, came from metadata supplied by the sample provider rather than from assay-based typing. Study-level results and caveats: The amount of clinical and demographic metadata varied by source and participant and was provided uncurated.

The CDR3 holds 20 amino acids from the cysteine to the phenylalanine. Only the CDR3 DNA is retained, 60 bases long and in frame from the first base. Unmatched junction bases come to 15, with V trimmed by 6 bases and J by 0 bases. CDR1 and CDR2, per the germline V gene (reference sequence), are MNHEY and SMNVEV. Whole blood was collected in K2EDTA tubes by collaborating institutions according to the institutions' own protocols. For TCRbeta analysis, collaborators shipped samples in one of three forms: frozen whole blood, isolated PBMCs, or DNA extracted from either of those sample types. TCRbeta CDR3 regions were amplified from genomic DNA using the immunoSEQ Assay, a bias-controlled multiplex PCR. Under the source paper's analysis protocol: Nucleated cell counts per sample were estimated from amplification of reference gene primers within the assay. Sequence reads were collapsed and filtered to measure the absolute abundance of every unique TCRbeta CDR3 rearrangement. For each sample, productive Simpson clonality was calculated by taking the square root of Simpson's diversity index across productive rearrangements. TCRdb took over this immuneACCESS table, retaining in-frame rearrangements with V and J assigned. Such tables are incomplete; in checked studies, under half of the missing clones stem from an unresolved V gene, and the remainder is unexplained. V, J and clone size reflect that table, while D and trimming were determined from the DNA. For this sample there are about 150,000 clones; around 91% appear just once. The top ten clonotypes cover approximately 15% of the sample.

The sequenced sample consisted of peripheral blood. This clonotype was sampled from a middle-aged woman with acute or convalescent COVID-19. The receptor chain draws on TRBV27 and TRBJ2-4, and TRBD1 aligns with 12 junction nucleotides. The CDR3 amino acid sequence is: CASSTGTGGGRSEAKNIQYF. The DNA sequence is TGTGCCAGCAGCACCGGGACAGGGGGCGGTAGGAGTGAAGCCAAAAACATTCAGTACTTC.